The source of this T cell receptor beta chain is a study of control samples from healthy donors and cancer patients. The CDR3 sequence is 16 residues long. The V gene's germline CDR1 is ENHRY and CDR2 SYGVKD. The V gene lost 5 bases and the J gene lost 1 base, with 15 bases spanning the gap. The data were produced by immunoSEQ multiplex PCR, yet TCRdb's version contains in-frame clones alone and is incomplete. This repertoire shows 100,000 to 150,000 clones, 85% to 90% found once; its top ten account for about an eighth. This sequence joins TRBV10-3 and TRBJ2-4; a possible D gene is TRBD2 (5 bases). Sequences were obtained from blood. The receptor was derived from a man aged 25-45 years in good health. For the CDR3, the DNA is TGTGCCATCAGTCAGACACCCCCGGGGGCCAAAAACATTCAGTACTTC. It specifies CAISQTPPGAKNIQYF.